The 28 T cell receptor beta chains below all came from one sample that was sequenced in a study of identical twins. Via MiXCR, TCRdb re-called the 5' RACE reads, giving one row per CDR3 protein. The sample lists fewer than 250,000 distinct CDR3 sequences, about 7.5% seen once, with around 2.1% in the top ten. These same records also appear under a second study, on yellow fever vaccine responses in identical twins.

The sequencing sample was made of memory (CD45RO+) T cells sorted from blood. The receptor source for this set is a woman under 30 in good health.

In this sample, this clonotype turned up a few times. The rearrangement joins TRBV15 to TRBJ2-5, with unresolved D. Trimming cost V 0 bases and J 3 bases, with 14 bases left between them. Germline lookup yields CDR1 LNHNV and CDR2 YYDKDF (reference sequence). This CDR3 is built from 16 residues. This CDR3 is CATSREYAFREETQYF. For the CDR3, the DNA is TGTGCCACCAGCAGAGAATATGCATTCCGGGAAGAGACCCAGTACTTC.

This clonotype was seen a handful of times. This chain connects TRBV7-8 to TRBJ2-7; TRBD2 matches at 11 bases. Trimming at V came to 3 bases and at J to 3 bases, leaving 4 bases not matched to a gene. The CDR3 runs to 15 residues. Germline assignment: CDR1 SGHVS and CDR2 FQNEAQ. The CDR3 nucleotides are TGTGCCAGCAGCTTGGGGACTAGCGGCTTCTACGAGCAGTACTTC. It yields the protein CASSLGTSGFYEQYF. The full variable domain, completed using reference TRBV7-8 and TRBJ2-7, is GAGVSQSPRYKVAKRGQDVALRCDPISGHVSLFWYQQALGQGPEFLTYFQNEAQLDKSGLPSDRFFAERPEGSVSTLKIQRTQQEDSAVYLCASSLGTSGFYEQYFGPGTRLTVT.

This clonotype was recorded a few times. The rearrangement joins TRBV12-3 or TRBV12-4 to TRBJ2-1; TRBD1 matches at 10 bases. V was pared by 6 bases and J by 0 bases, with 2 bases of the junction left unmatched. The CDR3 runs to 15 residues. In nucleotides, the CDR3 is TGTGCCAGCAGGGGACAGGGGCGCTCCTACAATGAGCAGTTCTTC. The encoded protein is CASRGQGRSYNEQFF.

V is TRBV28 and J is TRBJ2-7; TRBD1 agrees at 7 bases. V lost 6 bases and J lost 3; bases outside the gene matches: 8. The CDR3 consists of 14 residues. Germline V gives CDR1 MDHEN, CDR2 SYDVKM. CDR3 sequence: CASSPQGSVYEQYF. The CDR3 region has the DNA TGTGCCAGCAGCCCACAGGGGTCGGTCTACGAGCAGTACTTC.

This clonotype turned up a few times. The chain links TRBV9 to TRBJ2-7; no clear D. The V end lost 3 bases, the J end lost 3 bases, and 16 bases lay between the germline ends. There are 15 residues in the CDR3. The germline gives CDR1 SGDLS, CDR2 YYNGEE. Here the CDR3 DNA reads TGTGCCAGCAGCGCCCCCGGTCAGGATCGCTACGAGCAGTACTTC. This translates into CASSAPGQDRYEQYF.

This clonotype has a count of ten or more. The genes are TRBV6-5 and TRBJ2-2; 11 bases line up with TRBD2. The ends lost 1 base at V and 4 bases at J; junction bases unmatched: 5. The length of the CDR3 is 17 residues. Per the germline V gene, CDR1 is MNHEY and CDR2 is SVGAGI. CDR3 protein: CASSYLAGGPSTGELFF. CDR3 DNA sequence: TGTGCCAGCAGTTACTTAGCGGGGGGGCCTAGCACCGGGGAGCTGTTTTTT.

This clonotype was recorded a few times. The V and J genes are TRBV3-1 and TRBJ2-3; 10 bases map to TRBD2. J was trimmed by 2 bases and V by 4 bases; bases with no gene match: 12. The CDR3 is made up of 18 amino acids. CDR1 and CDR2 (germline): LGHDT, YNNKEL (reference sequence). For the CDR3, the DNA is TGTGCCAGCAGCCCGGACCCGAGCGGGGGGGCTTACACAGATACGCAGTATTTT. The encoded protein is CASSPDPSGGAYTDTQYF.

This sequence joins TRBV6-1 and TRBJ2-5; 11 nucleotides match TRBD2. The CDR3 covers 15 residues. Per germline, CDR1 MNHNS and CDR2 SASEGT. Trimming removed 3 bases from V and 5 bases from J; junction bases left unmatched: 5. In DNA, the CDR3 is TGTGCCAGCAGTGAGGATAGCGGGGGGGCTGAGACCCAGTACTTC. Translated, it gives CASSEDSGGAETQYF.

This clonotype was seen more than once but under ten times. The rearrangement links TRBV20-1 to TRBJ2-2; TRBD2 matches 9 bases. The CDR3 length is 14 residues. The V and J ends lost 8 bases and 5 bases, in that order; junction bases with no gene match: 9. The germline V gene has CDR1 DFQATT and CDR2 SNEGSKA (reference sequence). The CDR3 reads CSSTGLAGTGELFF. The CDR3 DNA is TGCAGTTCCACGGGACTAGCAGGAACCGGGGAGCTGTTTTTT.

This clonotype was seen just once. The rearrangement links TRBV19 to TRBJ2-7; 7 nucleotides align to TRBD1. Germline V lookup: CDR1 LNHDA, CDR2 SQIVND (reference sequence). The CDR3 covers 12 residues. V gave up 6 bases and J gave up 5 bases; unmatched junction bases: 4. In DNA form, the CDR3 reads TGTGCCAGTAGCCGACAGGGCCACGAGCAGTACTTC. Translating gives CASSRQGHEQYF.

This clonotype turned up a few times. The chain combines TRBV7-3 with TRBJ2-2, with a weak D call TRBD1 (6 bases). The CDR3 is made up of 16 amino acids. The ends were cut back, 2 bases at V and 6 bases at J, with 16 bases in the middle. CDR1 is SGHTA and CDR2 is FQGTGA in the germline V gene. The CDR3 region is CASSLRPGTGSGELFF. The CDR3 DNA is TGTGCCAGCAGCTTACGGCCGGGAACAGGGTCCGGGGAGCTGTTTTTT.

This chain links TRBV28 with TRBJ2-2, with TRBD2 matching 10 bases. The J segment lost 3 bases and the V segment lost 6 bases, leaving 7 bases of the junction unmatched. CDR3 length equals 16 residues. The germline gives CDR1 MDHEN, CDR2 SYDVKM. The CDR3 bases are TGTGCCAGCAGCTCTAGCGGGAGTGGGGACACCGGGGAGCTGTTTTTT. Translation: CASSSSGSGDTGELFF. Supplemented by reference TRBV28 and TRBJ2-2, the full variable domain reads DVKVTQSSRYLVKRTGEKVFLECVQDMDHENMFWYRQDPGLGLRLIYFSYDVKMKEKGDIPEGYSVSREKKERFSLILESASTNQTSMYLCASSSSGSGDTGELFFGEGSRLTVL.

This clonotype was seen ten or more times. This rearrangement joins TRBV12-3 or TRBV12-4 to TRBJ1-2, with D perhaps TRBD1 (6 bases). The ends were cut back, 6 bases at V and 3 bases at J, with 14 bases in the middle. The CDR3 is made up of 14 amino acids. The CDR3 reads CASRTGTEDYGYTF. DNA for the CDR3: TGTGCCAGCAGAACAGGGACGGAAGACTATGGCTACACCTTC.

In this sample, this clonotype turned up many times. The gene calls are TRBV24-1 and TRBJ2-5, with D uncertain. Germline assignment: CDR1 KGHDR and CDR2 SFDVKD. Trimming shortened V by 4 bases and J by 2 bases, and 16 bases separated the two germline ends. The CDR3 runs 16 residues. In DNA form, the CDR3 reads TGTGCCACCAGTGACCCTAGGATCCAGGAGCAAGAGACCCAGTACTTC. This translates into CATSDPRIQEQETQYF.

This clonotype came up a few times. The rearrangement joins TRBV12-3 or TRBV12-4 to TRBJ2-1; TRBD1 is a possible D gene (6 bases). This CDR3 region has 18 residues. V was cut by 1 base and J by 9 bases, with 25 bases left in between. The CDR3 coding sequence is TGTGCCAGCAGTTTAGTGGCCCCGGGGACAATCAGGGTAGGTGAGCAGTTCTTC. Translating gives CASSLVAPGTIRVGEQFF.

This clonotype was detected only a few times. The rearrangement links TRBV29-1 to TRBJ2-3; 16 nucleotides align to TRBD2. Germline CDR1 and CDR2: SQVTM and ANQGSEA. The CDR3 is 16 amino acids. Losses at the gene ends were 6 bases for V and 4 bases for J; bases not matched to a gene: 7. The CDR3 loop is CSVLPGLAGGADTQYF. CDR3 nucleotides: TGCAGCGTACTACCGGGACTAGCGGGAGGGGCAGATACGCAGTATTTT.

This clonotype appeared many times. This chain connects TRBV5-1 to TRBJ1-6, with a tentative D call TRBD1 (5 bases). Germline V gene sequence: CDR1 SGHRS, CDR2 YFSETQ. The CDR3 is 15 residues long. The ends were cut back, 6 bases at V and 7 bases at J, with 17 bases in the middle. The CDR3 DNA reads TGCGCCAGCACCCAGGGAGGCTATGGCAATTCACCCCTCCACTTT. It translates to CASTQGGYGNSPLHF.

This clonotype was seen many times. This CDR3 reads CASSRGFSGNEETQYF. The CDR3 DNA reads TGCGCCAGCAGCCGAGGGTTCAGCGGAAATGAAGAGACCCAGTACTTC. The chain couples TRBV5-1 to TRBJ2-5, with TRBD2 as a possible D gene (5 bases). This CDR3 contains 16 residues. Trimming took 4 bases from V and 3 from J, leaving 19 bases between them. Germline CDR1 is SGHRS and CDR2 is YFSETQ.

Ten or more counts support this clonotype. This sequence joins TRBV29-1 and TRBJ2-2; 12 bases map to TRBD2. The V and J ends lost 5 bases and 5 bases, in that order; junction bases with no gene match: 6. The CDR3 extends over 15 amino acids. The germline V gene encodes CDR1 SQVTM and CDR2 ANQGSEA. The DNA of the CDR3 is TGCAGCGTTAACAATGGACTAGCGGGGACCGGGGAGCTGTTTTTT. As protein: CSVNNGLAGTGELFF.

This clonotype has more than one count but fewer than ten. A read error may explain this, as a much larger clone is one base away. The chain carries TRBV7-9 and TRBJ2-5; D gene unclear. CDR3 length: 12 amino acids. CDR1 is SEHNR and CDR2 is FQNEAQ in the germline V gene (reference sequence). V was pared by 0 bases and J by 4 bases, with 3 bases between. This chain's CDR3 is CASSLAVETQYF. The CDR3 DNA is TGTGCCAGCAGCTTAGCAGTAGAGACCCAGTACTTC.

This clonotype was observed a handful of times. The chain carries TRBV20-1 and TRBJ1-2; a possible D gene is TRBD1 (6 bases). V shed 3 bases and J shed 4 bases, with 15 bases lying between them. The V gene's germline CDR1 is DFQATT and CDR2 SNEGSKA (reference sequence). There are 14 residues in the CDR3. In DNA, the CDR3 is TGCAGTGCTAGGGACCAGGGGAGAAGCTATGGCTACACCTTC. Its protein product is CSARDQGRSYGYTF.

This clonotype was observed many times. The CDR3 loop is CASSQWGDTGELFF. The CDR3 DNA is TGTGCCAGCAGCCAATGGGGAGACACCGGGGAGCTGTTTTTT. The chain employs TRBV3-1 and TRBJ2-2; D is possibly TRBD2 (5 bases). With 2 bases removed from V and 3 bases from J, the gap between germline ends came to 7 bases. Germline CDR1 is LGHDT and CDR2 is YNNKEL (reference sequence). This CDR3 spans 14 amino acids.

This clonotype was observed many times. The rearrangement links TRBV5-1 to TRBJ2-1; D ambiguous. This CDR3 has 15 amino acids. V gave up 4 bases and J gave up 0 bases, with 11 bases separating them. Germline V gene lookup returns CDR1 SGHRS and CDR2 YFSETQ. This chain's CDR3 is CASSGEPSSYNEQFF. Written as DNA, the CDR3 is TGCGCCAGCAGCGGAGAACCCAGCTCCTACAATGAGCAGTTCTTC.

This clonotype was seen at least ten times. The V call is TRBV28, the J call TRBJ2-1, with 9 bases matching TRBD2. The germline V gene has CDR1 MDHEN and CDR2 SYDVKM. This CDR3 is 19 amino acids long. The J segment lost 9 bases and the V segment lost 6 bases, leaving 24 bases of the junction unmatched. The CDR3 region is CASRIAPTDSGRMNGEQFF. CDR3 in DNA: TGTGCCAGCAGAATCGCCCCGACCGATAGCGGGAGAATGAACGGTGAGCAGTTCTTC.

CDR3 sequence (DNA): TGTGCCAGCAGTCCGGGGGGGAGCTCCTATAATTCACCCCTCCACTTT. It specifies CASSPGGSSYNSPLHF. This sequence joins TRBV12-3 or TRBV12-4 and TRBJ1-6; perhaps TRBD1 as D (5 bases). V dropped 5 bases and J dropped 0 bases, with 11 bases sitting between them. This CDR3 spans 16 amino acids.

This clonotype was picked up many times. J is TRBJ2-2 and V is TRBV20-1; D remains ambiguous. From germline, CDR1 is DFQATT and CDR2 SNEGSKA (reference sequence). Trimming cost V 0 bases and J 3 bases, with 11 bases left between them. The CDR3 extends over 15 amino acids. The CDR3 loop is CSARDPGYDTGELFF. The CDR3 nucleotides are TGCAGTGCTAGAGACCCCGGGTATGACACCGGGGAGCTGTTTTTT.

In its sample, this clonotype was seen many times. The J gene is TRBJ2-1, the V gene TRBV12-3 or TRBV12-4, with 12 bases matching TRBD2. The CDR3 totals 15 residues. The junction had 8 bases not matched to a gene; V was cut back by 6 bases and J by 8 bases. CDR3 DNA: TGTGCCAGCAGCCGGACTAGCGGGATTTTGGATGAGCAGTTCTTC. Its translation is CASSRTSGILDEQFF.

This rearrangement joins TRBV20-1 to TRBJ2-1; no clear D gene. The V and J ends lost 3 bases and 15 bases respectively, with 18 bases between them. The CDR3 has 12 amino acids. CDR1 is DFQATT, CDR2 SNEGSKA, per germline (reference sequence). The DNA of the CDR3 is TGCAGTGCTAGTCCCCAGGTTTCCTTGTGGTTCTTC. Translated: CSASPQVSLWFF.